The 15 T cell receptor beta chains below come from one sample, sequenced in a study of OX40 agonist ivuxolimab in advanced cancers. Generated by immunoSEQ multiplex PCR, the TCRdb table keeps only in-frame clones and is missing some. The repertoire has approximately 60,000 clones, approximately 84% of them found once; the top ten carry 2% to 3%. The sequences come from CD4+ or CD8+ T cells sorted from blood, collected in a trial of the OX40 agonist ivuxolimab. The source of these receptors is an adult with an advanced solid tumor such as melanoma, head and neck, liver or kidney cancer.

This rearrangement joins TRBV9 to TRBJ2-3; D not resolved. Trimming removed 4 bases from V and 8 bases from J, with 20 bases in between. The length of the CDR3 is 15 residues. Germline loops: CDR1 SGDLS, CDR2 YYNGEE. For the CDR3, the DNA is TGTGCCAGCAGCCCCATAATGGGCGTCATTGGTACGCAGTATTTT. It yields the protein CASSPIMGVIGTQYF.

The chain recombines TRBV4-3 with TRBJ2-3, with D possibly matching TRBD1 (5 bases). The length of the CDR3 is 18 residues. The germline V and J ends were trimmed by 2 bases and 0 bases, with 18 bases remaining between them. Per the germline V gene, CDR1 is LGHNA and CDR2 is YSLEER. The CDR3 loop is CASSQTRQTKTSTDTQYF. The CDR3 DNA reads as TGCGCCAGCAGCCAAACTCGACAGACAAAAACTAGCACAGATACGCAGTATTTT.

The chain is built from TRBV15 and TRBJ2-5; no firm D call. The CDR3 length is 15 residues. CDR1 and CDR2 (germline): LNHNV, YYDKDF (reference sequence). V was cut by 1 base and J by 5 bases, with 14 bases left in between. In DNA, the CDR3 is TGTGCCACCAGCAGAGTAGGATTTCCAAGCGAGACCCAGTACTTC. Protein product: CATSRVGFPSETQYF.

The gene calls are TRBV10-3 and TRBJ1-3, with D unclear. The CDR3 has 12 residues. V lost 11 bases to trimming and J lost 2 bases, with 10 bases between them. Looked up from germline, CDR1 is ENHRY and CDR2 is SYGVKD. This CDR3 is CASKTTGNTIYF. CDR3 DNA: TGTGCCTCCAAGACAACTGGAAACACCATATATTTT.

This chain connects TRBV27 to TRBJ2-5; 7 nucleotides align to TRBD1. V was clipped by 6 bases and J by 3 bases; unmatched bases: 7. The CDR3 loop spans 14 amino acids. In germline, CDR1 is MNHEY, CDR2 SMNVEV (reference sequence). The CDR3 loop reads CASSPTGQKETQYF. CDR3 sequence (DNA): TGTGCCAGCAGCCCCACGGGACAGAAAGAGACCCAGTACTTC.

This chain connects TRBV7-9 to TRBJ2-7; 7 positions match TRBD2. The CDR3 totals 17 residues. After removal of 2 bases from V and 3 bases from J, the junction contained 13 bases not matched to a gene. CDR1 is SEHNR and CDR2 is FQNEAQ in the germline V gene (reference sequence). The CDR3 nucleotides are TGTGCCAGCAGCTTAATCTATCTAGCGGTGGTGGGCTACGAGCAGTACTTC. It is translated as CASSLIYLAVVGYEQYF.

The J gene is TRBJ2-7, the V gene TRBV7-2; D may be TRBD1 or TRBD2 (5 bases each). The germline gives CDR1 SGHTA, CDR2 FQGNSA. CDR3 length: 15 residues. The V and J ends lost 5 bases and 7 bases respectively, with 21 bases between them. CDR3 in amino acids: CASSPSRDGDLEQYF. The CDR3 DNA reads as TGTGCCAGCAGCCCATCCCGGGACGGTGACTTGGAGCAGTACTTC.

This clone was found once. V usage is TRBV19 and J usage is TRBJ1-2; TRBD1 is a possible D gene (6 bases). Germline V gene data show CDR1 as LNHDA and CDR2 as SQIVND (reference sequence). Trimming removed 5 bases at V and 8 bases at J, with 12 bases between. This CDR3 has 12 amino acids. CDR3 region: CASSENRVGYTF. The CDR3 DNA reads as TGTGCCAGTAGTGAAAACAGGGTCGGCTACACCTTC.

V gene TRBV18 combines with J gene TRBJ1-1; unclear D gene. This CDR3 is 17 amino acids long. V lost 1 base to trimming and J lost 5 bases, with 20 bases between them. Germline assignment: CDR1 KGHSH and CDR2 LQKENI. CDR3 residues: CASSPRYGEGKGTEAFF. CDR3 DNA sequence: TGTGCCAGCTCACCACGTTACGGGGAAGGAAAAGGAACTGAAGCTTTCTTT.

This sequence joins TRBV7-6 and TRBJ1-3; weak D call: TRBD1 (5 bases). Trimming took 0 bases from V and 6 from J, leaving 15 bases between them. There are 16 residues in the CDR3. Germline-derived CDR1 and CDR2 are SGHVS and FNYEAQ. This CDR3 is CASSLAAGLQENTIYF. The DNA of the CDR3 is TGTGCCAGCAGCTTAGCCGCGGGACTGCAAGAAAACACCATATATTTT.

This clone has a single count. The chain recombines TRBV6-1 with TRBJ2-3, with TRBD1 as a possible D gene (7 bases). This CDR3 has 16 amino acids. V lost 3 bases and J 6 bases, leaving 19 bases between the germline ends. Germline assignment: CDR1 MNHNS and CDR2 SASEGT. The CDR3 nucleotides read TGTGCCAGCAGTGACAGGGGGGCCAGCCCGTCGGATACGCAGTATTTT. Translation: CASSDRGASPSDTQYF.

This clone appeared once. The chain has TRBV27 and TRBJ2-2; no clear D. Trimming pared 1 base from V and 7 bases from J, leaving 10 bases between. Germline V gene lookup returns CDR1 MNHEY and CDR2 SMNVEV (reference sequence). This CDR3 is 14 amino acids long. The CDR3 coding sequence is TGTGCCAGCAGTTTATTAGGCGTACTCGGGGAGCTGTTTTTT. This sequence encodes CASSLLGVLGELFF.

This chain joins TRBV11-1 and TRBJ1-3, with D uncertain. The V and J ends lost 3 bases and 4 bases respectively, with 13 bases between them. This CDR3 contains 15 residues. Germline V CDR1 and CDR2: SGHAT, FQDESV (reference sequence). CDR3 sequence: CASSFERASGNTIYF. DNA for the CDR3: TGTGCCAGCAGCTTTGAAAGAGCCTCCGGAAACACCATATATTTT.

This clone was found once. V is TRBV2 and J is TRBJ2-2; D remains ambiguous. This CDR3 spans 14 amino acids. CDR1 SNHLY and CDR2 FYNNEI come from the germline V gene. The V end was cut by 7 bases, the J end by 1 base, with 10 bases between. CDR3 in amino acids: CASKTVVNTGELFF. CDR3 DNA: TGTGCCAGCAAGACGGTTGTGAACACCGGGGAGCTGTTTTTT.

The chain couples TRBV11-3 to TRBJ2-1; D possibly corresponds to TRBD2 (5 bases). This CDR3 is built from 16 residues. V was pared by 0 bases and J by 7 bases, with 16 bases between. CDR1 is SGHNT, CDR2 YENEEA, per germline. In DNA, the CDR3 is TGTGCCAGCAGCTTAGAAGCCCACCCCGGGATGAATGAGCAGTTCTTC. Translation gives CASSLEAHPGMNEQFF.